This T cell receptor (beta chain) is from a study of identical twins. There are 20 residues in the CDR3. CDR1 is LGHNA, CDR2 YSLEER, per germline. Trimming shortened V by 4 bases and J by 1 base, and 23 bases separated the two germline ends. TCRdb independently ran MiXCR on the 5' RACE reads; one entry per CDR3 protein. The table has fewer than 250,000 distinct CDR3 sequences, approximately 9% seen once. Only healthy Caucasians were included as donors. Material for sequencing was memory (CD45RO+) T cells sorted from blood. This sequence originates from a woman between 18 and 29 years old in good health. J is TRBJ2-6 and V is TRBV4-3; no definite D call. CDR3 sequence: CASSPERLETLGSGANVLTF. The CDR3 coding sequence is TGCGCCAGCAGCCCCGAGAGGCTAGAAACTCTGGGGTCTGGGGCCAACGTCCTGACTTTC.